This T cell receptor (beta chain) stems from a study of neoadjuvant anti-PD-1 for oral cavity cancer. About the research overall: Patients mostly received three to four biweekly nivolumab doses at 3 mg/kg before surgery.

Time point meaning: after neoadjuvant nivolumab, at surgical resection. No culture or expansion preceded analysis of these blood cells. General study findings and limits: Non-responders to neoadjuvant nivolumab had significantly more clonal PBMC T cells than responders.

Most PBMC samples had 480 ng input DNA in six replicates. Profiled with immunoSEQ multiplex PCR; TCRdb holds only in-frame clones, not every one. The data contain just under 70,000 clones, approximately 81% of them singletons. Regarding this clone: The antigen remains undetermined.

V was pared by 7 bases and J by 5 bases, with 14 bases between. Germline V CDR1 and CDR2: MNHGY, SVAAGI. The CDR3 is 13 residues long. The material sequenced was PBMCs, taken after nivolumab (anti-PD-1) treatment. The TCR originated in a person aged 35-79 years with oral cavity squamous cell carcinoma. The chain couples TRBV6-9 to TRBJ2-5; TRBD1 might be the D (6 bases). The CDR3 region is CASKYREWETQYF. In DNA, the CDR3 is TGTGCCAGCAAGTACAGGGAATGGGAGACCCAGTACTTC.